The 7 T cell receptor beta chains in this list originate from one sample, sequenced in a study of blood T cells in healthy people across ages. Primed by a sample-barcoded 5' primer and a J-beta primer mix, a second PCR proceeded for roughly 6 to 12 cycles. One entry per CDR3 protein, called by TCRdb with MiXCR from the 5' RACE reads. The sample shows under 1 million distinct CDR3 sequences, under 45% of them seen only once. The sample was blood. The receptors derive from a man between 60 and 75 years old in good health.

This clonotype was recorded a few times. The genes are TRBV7-2 and TRBJ1-6; D is unresolved. The CDR3 is made up of 16 amino acids. The V end was cut by 1 base, the J end by 14 bases, with 21 bases between. CDR1 is SGHTA and CDR2 is FQGNSA in the germline V gene. Here the CDR3 reads CASSLGPPVAGSALHF. The CDR3 DNA follows: TGTGCCAGCAGCTTAGGCCCCCCGGTAGCGGGTTCGGCCCTCCACTTT. Variable domain in full (rest from reference TRBV7-2 and TRBJ1-6): GAGVSQSPSNKVTEKGKDVELRCDPISGHTALYWYRQSLGQGLEFLIYFQGNSAPDKSGLPSDRFSAERTGGSVSTLTIQRTQQEDSAVYLCASSLGPPVAGSALHFGNGTRLTVT.

The chain combines TRBV2 with TRBJ2-5; 11 nucleotides line up with TRBD2. The V gene's germline CDR1 is SNHLY and CDR2 FYNNEI. This CDR3 is built from 15 residues. Trimming at V came to 7 bases and at J to 5 bases, leaving 9 bases not matched to a gene. The CDR3 loop is CASTSPLAGAETQYF. Here the CDR3 DNA reads TGTGCCAGCACCTCCCCACTAGCGGGGGCGGAGACCCAGTACTTC.

Ten or more counts support this clonotype. The genes are TRBV11-3 and TRBJ1-1, with D perhaps TRBD1 (6 bases). Between the trimmed V and J ends, which lost 3 bases and 1 base, there was a span of 15 bases. The CDR3 loop spans 16 amino acids. Germline V gene data show CDR1 as SGHNT and CDR2 as YENEEA. Here the CDR3 reads CASSFRGLKTNTEAFF. The CDR3 DNA reads as TGTGCCAGCAGCTTTCGGGGGCTAAAAACGAACACTGAAGCTTTCTTT.

This clonotype was seen a few times. The gene calls are TRBV28 and TRBJ1-2; tentative D call: TRBD1 (5 bases). The CDR3 consists of 12 residues. V shed 4 bases and J shed 9 bases, with 12 bases lying between them. Germline CDR1 is MDHEN and CDR2 is SYDVKM. This CDR3 is CASSSSGRSYTF. The CDR3 nucleotides read TGTGCCAGCAGTTCCTCGGGGCGGAGCTACACCTTC.

This chain connects TRBV15 to TRBJ1-2; D remains unclear. Trimming took off 5 bases at V and 6 bases at J, with 19 bases between the two ends. Germline CDR1 and CDR2: LNHNV and YYDKDF (reference sequence). This CDR3 comprises 15 residues. The CDR3 spells CATSFSASGADGYTF. The DNA for the CDR3 is TGTGCCACCAGCTTTAGTGCATCGGGTGCGGATGGCTACACCTTC.

This sequence joins TRBV5-4 and TRBJ2-3; D might be TRBD2 (7 bases). This CDR3 has 16 amino acids. Germline V CDR1 and CDR2: SGHNT, YYREEE (reference sequence). Trimming pared 0 bases from V and 6 bases from J, leaving 17 bases between. The CDR3 sequence is CASSLAGLGGLDTQYF. The CDR3, as DNA: TGTGCCAGCAGCTTGGCCGGTCTCGGGGGGCTGGATACGCAGTATTTT.

Only a few counts were recorded for this clonotype. The chain carries TRBV7-2 and TRBJ2-5, with D possibly being TRBD1 (5 bases). Germline V CDR1 and CDR2: SGHTA, FQGNSA. The V end lost 5 bases, the J end lost 3 bases, and 10 bases lay between the germline ends. This CDR3 contains 13 residues. DNA of the CDR3: TGTGCCAGCAGCCCAGACAGCGAAGAGACCCAGTACTTC. This codes for CASSPDSEETQYF.